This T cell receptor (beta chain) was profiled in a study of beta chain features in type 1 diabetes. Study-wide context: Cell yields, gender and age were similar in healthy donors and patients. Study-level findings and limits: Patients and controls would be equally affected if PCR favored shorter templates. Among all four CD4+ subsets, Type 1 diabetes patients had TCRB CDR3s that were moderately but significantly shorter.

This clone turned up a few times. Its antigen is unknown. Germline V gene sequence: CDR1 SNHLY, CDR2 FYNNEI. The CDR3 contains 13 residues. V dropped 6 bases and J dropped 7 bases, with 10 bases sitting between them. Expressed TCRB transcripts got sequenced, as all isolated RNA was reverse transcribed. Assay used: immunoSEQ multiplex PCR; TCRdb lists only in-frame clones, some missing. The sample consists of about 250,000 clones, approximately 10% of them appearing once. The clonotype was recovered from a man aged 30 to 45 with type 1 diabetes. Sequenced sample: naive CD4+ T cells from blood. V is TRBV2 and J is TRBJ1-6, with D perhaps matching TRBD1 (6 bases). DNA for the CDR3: TGTGCCAGCAGCCCAAGGGGGAATTCACCCCTCCACTTT. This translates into CASSPRGNSPLHF.